These T cell receptor beta chains were read from a single sample in a study of regulatory T cells in long-lasting Graves disease. TCRdb reanalysed the multiplex PCR reads using MiXCR and keeps one entry per CDR3 protein. Altogether around 250,000 distinct CDR3 sequences are present, about 19% being singletons, with the ten largest covering over 11%. This specimen consisted of peripheral blood mononuclear cells (PBMCs), obtained at new diagnosis, from a patient treated with antithyroid drugs. All receptors come from a female donor with Graves disease. Each CDR3 is given with its conserved first and last residue. A D gene is named only where the DNA matches it firmly. Rows give clone size only sometimes, using once, few, many, or a class for an expanded clone.

d_gene: -
v_gene: TRBV2
len: 13
j_gene: TRBJ1-2
abundance: many
CDR3nt: TGTGCCAGCAGCACCGATATTAACTATGGCTACACCTTC
CDR3aa: CASSTDINYGYTF

d_gene: -
v_gene: TRBV3-1
len: 13
j_gene: TRBJ2-7
abundance: once
CDR3nt: TGTGCCAGCAGCCGTACAGGGCAGGCCGAGCAGTACTTC
CDR3aa: CASSRTGQAEQYF

d_gene: -
v_gene: TRBV7-3
len: 14
j_gene: TRBJ2-5
abundance: many
CDR3nt: TGTGCCAGCAGCTTATCGGATAGGGCAGAGACCCAGTACTTC
CDR3aa: CASSLSDRAETQYF

d_gene: -
v_gene: TRBV7-9
len: 15
j_gene: TRBJ2-2
abundance: -
CDR3nt: TGTGCCAGCAGCTCAGCAGTGACGAACACCGGGGAGCTGTTTTTT
CDR3aa: CASSSAVTNTGELFF

d_gene: -
v_gene: TRBV14
len: 13
j_gene: TRBJ1-6
abundance: many
CDR3nt: TGTGCCAGCAGCCCGCTTCACCTTTCACCCCTCCACTTT
CDR3aa: CASSPLHLSPLHF

d_gene: TRBD2
v_gene: TRBV24-1
len: 17
j_gene: TRBJ2-7
abundance: many
CDR3nt: TGTGCCACCAGTGATCTCGGACTAGCGGGAGGTTCGGCCGAGCAGTACTTC
CDR3aa: CATSDLGLAGGSAEQYF

d_gene: -
v_gene: TRBV5-1
len: 15
j_gene: TRBJ2-7
abundance: many
CDR3nt: TGCGCCAGCACGGCCGAGGGGACGGGAAGTGTCGAGCAGTACTTC
CDR3aa: CASTAEGTGSVEQYF

d_gene: -
v_gene: TRBV7-9
len: 15
j_gene: TRBJ1-6
abundance: many
CDR3nt: TGTGCCAGCAGCCCGGATGGGGGAGGAAGTTCACCCCTCCACTTT
CDR3aa: CASSPDGGGSSPLHF

d_gene: -
v_gene: TRBV24-1
len: 13
j_gene: TRBJ2-2
abundance: many
CDR3nt: TGTGCCACCAGCCACATGAAGGGCGGGGAGCTGTTTTTT
CDR3aa: CATSHMKGGELFF

d_gene: TRBD1
v_gene: TRBV24-1
len: 13
j_gene: TRBJ2-7
abundance: many
CDR3nt: TGTGCCACCAGTGGGACAGGGGAGTACGAGCAGTACTTC
CDR3aa: CATSGTGEYEQYF

d_gene: -
v_gene: TRBV7-2
len: 13
j_gene: TRBJ2-5
abundance: many
CDR3nt: TGTGCCAGCAGCTTAGAGGCAGGGAGAACCCAGTACTTC
CDR3aa: CASSLEAGRTQYF

d_gene: -
v_gene: TRBV6-1
len: 13
j_gene: TRBJ1-2
abundance: many
CDR3nt: TGTGCCAGCATGTACAGGGCGGCCTATGGCTACACCTTC
CDR3aa: CASMYRAAYGYTF

d_gene: -
v_gene: TRBV6-2/TRBV6-3
len: 14
j_gene: TRBJ2-1
abundance: many
CDR3nt: TGTGCCAGCAGTCAGGGACGGAGATACAATGAGCAGTTCTTC
CDR3aa: CASSQGRRYNEQFF

d_gene: -
v_gene: TRBV11-3
len: 14
j_gene: TRBJ2-5
abundance: many
CDR3nt: TGTGCCAGCAGCTTAGGTGGACAGCAAGAGACCCAGTACTTC
CDR3aa: CASSLGGQQETQYF

d_gene: TRBD2
v_gene: TRBV4-2
len: 16
j_gene: TRBJ2-3
abundance: -
CDR3nt: TGTGCCAGCAGCCCGGCACTAGCGGGAGTTTCAGATACGCAGTATTTT
CDR3aa: CASSPALAGVSDTQYF

d_gene: -
v_gene: TRBV20-1
len: 12
j_gene: TRBJ2-2
abundance: few
CDR3nt: TGCAGTGCTAGTAGGCGGGCCGGGGAGCTGTTTTTT
CDR3aa: CSASRRAGELFF

d_gene: -
v_gene: TRBV13
len: 14
j_gene: TRBJ2-1
abundance: many
CDR3nt: TGTGCCAGCAGCTCGAGACACTACAAAGGCGAGCAGTTCTTC
CDR3aa: CASSSRHYKGEQFF

d_gene: TRBD2
v_gene: TRBV11-2
len: 18
j_gene: TRBJ2-2
abundance: once
CDR3nt: TGTGCCAGCAGCCCCCTCAGCGGGAGGGGTTGGGACACCGGGGAGCTGTTTTTT
CDR3aa: CASSPLSGRGWDTGELFF

d_gene: -
v_gene: TRBV13
len: 15
j_gene: TRBJ2-1
abundance: many
CDR3nt: TGTGCCAGCAGTTTAGGTCCGGGTTCTTACAATGAGCAGTTCTTC
CDR3aa: CASSLGPGSYNEQFF

d_gene: -
v_gene: TRBV7-9
len: 11
j_gene: TRBJ1-1
abundance: few
CDR3nt: TGTGCCAGCAGCTTATTCGCCGAAGCTTTCTTT
CDR3aa: CASSLFAEAFF

d_gene: TRBD2
v_gene: TRBV5-1
len: 14
j_gene: TRBJ2-7
abundance: many
CDR3nt: TGCGCCAGCAGCTGGGGACTAGCGGGAGGCGAGCAGTACTTC
CDR3aa: CASSWGLAGGEQYF

d_gene: -
v_gene: TRBV20-1
len: 17
j_gene: TRBJ1-1
abundance: many
CDR3nt: TGCAGTGCATACTTAAAGTCTCTTAGGGAGCAGAACACTGAAGCTTTCTTT
CDR3aa: CSAYLKSLREQNTEAFF